The subject of this entry is one TCR beta chain. Its antigen is not known. This sample was included in a study of graft-versus-host responses after intestinal transplantation. Whole-study findings and limits: Detection of GvH clones occurred in recipient marrow, and some had their first appearance in ileum or blood.

Libraries were prepared by immunoSEQ multiplex PCR; TCRdb keeps only in-frame clonotypes and omits some of them. The sample carries some 90,000 clones, approximately 95% recorded once. Germline CDR1 reads LNHDA; CDR2 reads SQIVND (reference sequence). Deletions cut 3 bases from V and 4 bases from J, with 7 bases between. CDR3 length equals 13 residues. The rearrangement joins TRBV19 to TRBJ1-5, with a tentative D call TRBD1 (5 bases). The sequencing used unstimulated CD8+ T cells sorted from spleen or lymph node cells, collected before intestinal transplant. The sequence was obtained from a human donor who received an intestinal transplant. CDR3 bases: TGTGCCAGTAGTATGGGGGGTAATCAGCCCCAGCATTTT. Encoded protein: CASSMGGNQPQHF.